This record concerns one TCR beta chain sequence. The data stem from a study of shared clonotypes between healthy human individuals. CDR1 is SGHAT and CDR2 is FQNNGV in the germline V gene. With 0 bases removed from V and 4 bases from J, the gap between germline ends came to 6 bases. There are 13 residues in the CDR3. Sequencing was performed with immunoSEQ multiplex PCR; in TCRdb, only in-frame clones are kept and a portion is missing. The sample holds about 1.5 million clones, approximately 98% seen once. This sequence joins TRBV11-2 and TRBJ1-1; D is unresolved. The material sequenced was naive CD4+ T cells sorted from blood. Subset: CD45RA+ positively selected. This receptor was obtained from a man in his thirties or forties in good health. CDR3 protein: CASSLEVGTEAFF. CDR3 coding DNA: TGTGCCAGCAGCTTAGAAGTTGGCACTGAAGCTTTCTTT.